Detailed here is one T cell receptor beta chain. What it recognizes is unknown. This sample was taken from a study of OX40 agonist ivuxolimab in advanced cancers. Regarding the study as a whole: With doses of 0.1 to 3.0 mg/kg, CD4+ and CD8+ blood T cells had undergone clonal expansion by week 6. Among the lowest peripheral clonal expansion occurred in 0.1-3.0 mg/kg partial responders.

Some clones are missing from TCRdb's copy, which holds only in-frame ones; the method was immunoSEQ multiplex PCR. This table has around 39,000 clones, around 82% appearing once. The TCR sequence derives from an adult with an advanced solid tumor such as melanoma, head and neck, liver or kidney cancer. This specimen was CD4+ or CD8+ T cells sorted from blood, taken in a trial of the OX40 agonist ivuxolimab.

The CDR3 loop is CASSLSRPDTQYF. As DNA, the CDR3 is TGTGCCAGCAGCTTATCCCGTCCAGATACGCAGTATTTT. The chain couples TRBV7-3 to TRBJ2-3; no definite D call. The CDR3 extends over 13 amino acids. Trimming left V 2 bases short and J 4 bases short, with 7 bases between. CDR1 and CDR2 (germline): SGHTA, FQGTGA.